This passage covers 3 T cell receptor beta chains from one sample sequenced in a study of T-cell reconstitution after alpha-beta-depleted transplantation in children (dated by TCRdb to the mid-2010s). Preparation of the library involved PCR. TCRdb records Illumina HiSeq 2500 as the sequencer. To normalize quantification of the TCRbeta repertoire, the TCR libraries were built with molecular barcoding that relied on unique molecular identifiers. In-frame beta chains were kept once TCRdb had trimmed the public reads at Q25 with fastp and called clones with MiXCR. Rows are unified per CDR3 protein, each entry keeping the most common DNA and genes. The sample has about 72,000 distinct CDR3 sequences on record, 5.5% to 7.5% of them singletons. Around 2.5% of the sample lies in the top ten. The input for sequencing was PBMCs from the stem cell graft donor, taken from the stem cell graft. Every receptor here comes from a human donor who donated a stem cell graft to a child with acute lymphoblastic leukemia.

This clonotype appeared many times. This chain joins TRBV20-1 and TRBJ2-2; D is tentatively TRBD1 or TRBD2 (6 bases each). CDR1 is DFQATT and CDR2 is SNEGSKA in the germline V gene (reference sequence). The CDR3 loop spans 14 amino acids. Trimming took 0 bases from V and 7 from J, leaving 12 bases between them. CDR3: CSARDVQGGGELFF. For the CDR3, the DNA is TGCAGTGCTAGAGATGTACAGGGAGGCGGGGAGCTGTTTTTT.

This clonotype was observed many times. This chain uses TRBV28 with TRBJ2-6; D unclear. V lost 7 bases, J lost 0 bases, and 10 bases lay in between. Looked up from germline, CDR1 is MDHEN and CDR2 is SYDVKM. CDR3 length: 15 amino acids. For the CDR3, the DNA is TGTGCCAGCACGACCGATTACTCTGGGGCCAACGTCCTGACTTTC. Translating it yields CASTTDYSGANVLTF.

This clonotype was picked up many times. The CDR3 region has the DNA TGTGCCAGCAGTTTCTCGGCGCAGGGCTCCTACAATGAGCAGTTCTTC. Translating gives CASSFSAQGSYNEQFF. This rearrangement joins TRBV12-3 or TRBV12-4 to TRBJ2-1; TRBD1 might be the D (5 bases). With 3 bases removed from V and 0 bases from J, the gap between germline ends came to 12 bases. The CDR3 sequence is 16 residues long.